Shown below are 31 T cell receptor beta chains from a single sample sequenced in a study of T cell responses to AZD1222 COVID-19 vaccine. Repertoires were generated with immunoSEQ multiplex PCR, while TCRdb's copy carries only in-frame clones and drops some. Counted here are about 150,000 clones, roughly nine tenths occurring once; the ten biggest clones make up 4.5% to 6%. The material sequenced was peripheral blood, taken on day 0 of AZD1222 vaccination. These receptor sequences come from an adult in good health.

The rearrangement joins TRBV19 to TRBJ2-7, with no clear D. The germline V and J ends were trimmed by 1 base and 5 bases, with 9 bases remaining between them. CDR1 and CDR2 (germline): LNHDA, SQIVND (reference sequence). This CDR3 region has 13 residues. CDR3 sequence reads: CASSIGVMDEQYF. The CDR3 bases are TGTGCCAGTAGTATAGGGGTAATGGACGAGCAGTACTTC.

The CDR3 nucleotides read TGTGCCAGCAGTCTGCCTCAGAAGCAAGAGACCCAGTACTTC. Translating gives CASSLPQKQETQYF. This chain uses TRBV28 with TRBJ2-5; the D is unclear. Trimming left V 5 bases short and J 2 bases short, with 12 bases between. Germline assignment: CDR1 MDHEN and CDR2 SYDVKM. This CDR3 is built from 14 residues.

The chain joins TRBV28 to TRBJ1-2, with 7 bases identical to TRBD1. The CDR3 consists of 13 residues. Germline values: CDR1 MDHEN, CDR2 SYDVKM. Unmatched junction bases numbered 9, after V lost 11 bases and J lost 3 bases. The CDR3 region is CALYRGPDYGYTF. CDR3 DNA: TGTGCCCTGTATAGGGGGCCAGACTATGGCTACACCTTC.

The V call is TRBV7-2, the J call TRBJ1-1, with unresolved D. The CDR3 consists of 14 residues. From germline, CDR1 is SGHTA and CDR2 FQGNSA. V lost 2 bases and J 6 bases, leaving 13 bases between the germline ends. Here the CDR3 DNA reads TGTGCCAGCAGCTTAAATAGCGGCGGCGCTGAAGCTTTCTTT. Protein product: CASSLNSGGAEAFF.

The chain couples TRBV6-6 to TRBJ2-7, with D uncertain. Germline V gene lookup returns CDR1 MNHNY and CDR2 SVGAGI (reference sequence). There are 11 residues in the CDR3. V lost 5 bases to trimming and J lost 2 bases, with 4 bases between them. The CDR3 reads CASSSTYEQYF. In DNA, the CDR3 is TGTGCCAGCAGTAGTACCTACGAGCAGTACTTC.

The V and J genes are TRBV9 and TRBJ2-7; TRBD1 might be the D (6 bases). This CDR3 comprises 15 residues. Trimming left V 2 bases short and J 2 bases short, with 14 bases between. From germline, CDR1 is SGDLS and CDR2 YYNGEE. This CDR3 is CASSVSPTGTYEQYF. As DNA, the CDR3 is TGTGCCAGCAGCGTTTCGCCCACAGGGACCTACGAGCAGTACTTC.

The sample holds a few counts of this clone. The chain links TRBV18 to TRBJ2-5, with TRBD2 identical over 9 bases. CDR1 is KGHSH, CDR2 LQKENI, per germline. V trimming: 3 bases; J trimming: 0 bases; junction bases outside the gene matches: 2. The CDR3 totals 15 residues. This CDR3 is CASSPSSGNQETQYF. The CDR3 DNA reads as TGTGCCAGCTCACCGTCTAGCGGGAACCAAGAGACCCAGTACTTC.

This clone appeared a single time. This chain links TRBV5-1 with TRBJ2-1; D not certain. CDR1 and CDR2 (germline): SGHRS, YFSETQ. The length of the CDR3 is 14 residues. The V end was cut by 4 bases, the J end by 2 bases, with 10 bases between. CDR3 sequence reads: CASSPELAYNEQFF. The CDR3 region has the DNA TGCGCCAGCAGCCCGGAGCTAGCCTACAATGAGCAGTTCTTC.

This clone was seen a single time. The CDR3 spells CASSLVVGVSSYEQYF. The CDR3 nucleotides read TGCGCCAGCAGCTTGGTTGTAGGGGTCAGCTCCTACGAGCAGTACTTC. J is TRBJ2-7 and V is TRBV5-1; possible D gene TRBD1, 5 bases. The germline gives CDR1 SGHRS, CDR2 YFSETQ. V lost 0 bases and J lost 0, with 13 bases in between. CDR3 length: 16 amino acids.

This chain connects TRBV5-6 to TRBJ2-1, with 9 bases aligning to TRBD2. J lost 9 bases, V lost 0 bases, and 4 bases had no gene match. The germline CDR1 and CDR2 sequences are SGHDT and YYEEEE. CDR3 length: 14 residues. CDR3 sequence reads: CASSLGLTSGEQFF. As DNA, the CDR3 is TGTGCCAGCAGCTTGGGATTGACTAGCGGTGAGCAGTTCTTC.

The chain couples TRBV28 to TRBJ1-2, with TRBD1 as a possible D gene (6 bases). The germline V gene encodes CDR1 MDHEN and CDR2 SYDVKM. The V end was cut by 7 bases, the J end by 9 bases, with 15 bases between. This CDR3 contains 12 residues. The CDR3 bases are TGTGCCAGCACCTGGGGGGCAGAGAGCTACACCTTC. As protein: CASTWGAESYTF.

The CDR3: CATALHSGANVLTF. CDR3 sequence (DNA): TGTGCCACCGCCCTGCACTCTGGGGCCAACGTCCTGACTTTC. The gene calls are TRBV11-1 and TRBJ2-6, with D unclear. This CDR3 is built from 14 residues. V was cut by 10 bases and J by 0 bases, with 10 bases left in between. The germline gives CDR1 SGHAT, CDR2 FQDESV (reference sequence).

The rearrangement uses TRBV12-3 or TRBV12-4 and TRBJ2-3, with unresolved D. V was pared by 2 bases and J by 6 bases, with 6 bases between. The CDR3 has 12 residues. The CDR3 region is CASSLIGDTQYF. CDR3 DNA: TGTGCCAGCAGTTTAATCGGGGATACGCAGTATTTT.

The chain joins TRBV7-2 to TRBJ2-3, with 11 bases aligning to TRBD2. The germline V gene has CDR1 SGHTA and CDR2 FQGNSA. Germline trimming cut 4 bases from V and 2 bases from J; bases unmatched to any gene: 11. The CDR3 length is 18 residues. The DNA of the CDR3 is TGTGCCAGCAGCTCCATATCGCTAGCGGGAGGTCTCACAGATACGCAGTATTTT. It yields the protein CASSSISLAGGLTDTQYF.

In DNA, the CDR3 is TGTGCCAGCAGCGACCGGGCCTATAATTCACCCCTCCACTTT. This codes for CASSDRAYNSPLHF. V and J are TRBV11-3 and TRBJ1-6, with D hard to call. The germline gives CDR1 SGHNT, CDR2 YENEEA. The CDR3 is 14 amino acids. V lost 5 bases to trimming and J lost 2 bases, with 7 bases between them.

This sequence joins TRBV2 and TRBJ2-2; D perhaps matches TRBD2 (7 bases). CDR3 length: 16 amino acids. Looked up from germline, CDR1 is SNHLY and CDR2 is FYNNEI. V lost 5 bases and J lost 7, with 20 bases in between. The chain's CDR3 is CASSLMSGGAYGELFF. DNA of the CDR3: TGTGCCAGCAGTTTAATGTCGGGGGGCGCATACGGGGAGCTGTTTTTT.

V and J are TRBV6-6 and TRBJ2-2; 8 bases are a match to TRBD1. The germline V gene has CDR1 MNHNY and CDR2 SVGAGI (reference sequence). Trimming took 6 bases from V and 4 from J; bases not matched to a gene: 4. There are 14 residues in the CDR3. CDR3 DNA sequence: TGTGCCAGCAGGACAGGGGCCCTCACCGGGGAGCTGTTTTTT. Its protein is CASRTGALTGELFF.

The chain carries TRBV19 and TRBJ1-5; D unresolved. Germline CDR1 reads LNHDA; CDR2 reads SQIVND (reference sequence). Trimming shortened V by 3 bases and J by 2 bases, and 11 bases separated the two germline ends. CDR3 length: 15 amino acids. The CDR3 DNA reads TGTGCCAGTAGTATCTTTTCTAGTCGCAATCAGCCCCAGCATTTT. Translated: CASSIFSSRNQPQHF.

The rearrangement uses TRBV7-3 and TRBJ1-1; a weak D match, TRBD1 (5 bases). This CDR3 has 14 residues. Trimming stripped 5 bases from V and 3 bases from J, with 13 bases between. Germline V gene lookup returns CDR1 SGHTA and CDR2 FQGTGA. CDR3 amino acids: CASSLAGLDTEAFF. Here the CDR3 DNA reads TGTGCCAGCAGCCTGGCAGGGTTAGACACTGAAGCTTTCTTT. Full variable domain (missing parts from reference TRBV7-3 and TRBJ1-1): GAGVSQTPSNKVTEKGKYVELRCDPISGHTALYWYRQSLGQGPEFLIYFQGTGAADDSGLPNDRFFAVRPEGSVSTLKIQRTERGDSAVYLCASSLAGLDTEAFFGQGTRLTVV.

In nucleotides, the CDR3 is TGTGCCAGCAGCCCCCCGGACAATACCCAGTACTTC. Translation gives CASSPPDNTQYF. This chain uses TRBV7-2 with TRBJ2-5, with a possible D match to TRBD1 (5 bases). The CDR3 sequence is 12 residues long. V was pared by 5 bases and J by 8 bases, with 12 bases between. Germline V gene data show CDR1 as SGHTA and CDR2 as FQGNSA. The variable domain in full, with the rest retrieved from reference TRBV7-2 and TRBJ2-5, is GAGVSQSPSNKVTEKGKDVELRCDPISGHTALYWYRQSLGQGLEFLIYFQGNSAPDKSGLPSDRFSAERTGGSVSTLTIQRTQQEDSAVYLCASSPPDNTQYFGPGTRLLVL.

The chain combines TRBV2 with TRBJ2-1; D remains ambiguous. CDR1 is SNHLY and CDR2 is FYNNEI in the germline V gene. V gave up 3 bases and J gave up 12 bases, with 9 bases separating them. CDR3 length: 11 residues. The CDR3 DNA sequence: TGTGCCAGCAGTGACCTGATACTGCAGTTCTTC. It encodes CASSDLILQFF.

This chain uses TRBV12-3 or TRBV12-4 with TRBJ2-7; TRBD1 aligns across 7 bases. The CDR3 has 12 residues. The V and J ends lost 2 bases and 10 bases, in that order; junction bases with no gene match: 5. CDR3 bases: TGTGCCAGCAGTTTATTCGGACAGGTTCAGTACTTC. Translating gives CASSLFGQVQYF.

The chain links TRBV7-2 to TRBJ2-1; 14 bases agree with TRBD2. This CDR3 contains 16 residues. The V gene end was trimmed by 1 base and the J gene end by 8 bases; junction bases not matched to a gene: 4. CDR1 SGHTA and CDR2 FQGNSA come from the germline V gene. CDR3 sequence (DNA): TGTGCCAGCAGCTTAGGGGGACTAGCGGGAGTTTATGAGCAGTTCTTC. Translated: CASSLGGLAGVYEQFF.

This sequence joins TRBV5-1 and TRBJ1-2; D gene ambiguous. This CDR3 contains 12 residues. Trimming shortened V by 1 base and J by 2 bases, and 3 bases separated the two germline ends. Looked up from germline, CDR1 is SGHRS and CDR2 is YFSETQ. The CDR3 DNA reads TGCGCCAGCAGCTTGAAAAACTATGGCTACACCTTC. Its translation: CASSLKNYGYTF.

This chain connects TRBV5-8 to TRBJ1-5; maybe TRBD1 (6 bases). Trimming removed 7 bases at V and 9 bases at J, with 20 bases between. Germline V gives CDR1 SGHTS, CDR2 YDEGEE. The CDR3 extends over 14 amino acids. The CDR3 DNA sequence: TGTGCCAGCTCAGGATGGGGGGCCACACGGCCCCAGCATTTT. Translation: CASSGWGATRPQHF.

V usage is TRBV28 and J usage is TRBJ1-4, with 9 positions matching TRBD1. The germline CDR1 and CDR2 sequences are MDHEN and SYDVKM. V lost 4 bases, J lost 10 bases, and 7 bases stayed unmatched. The CDR3 spans 14 residues. In DNA, the CDR3 is TGTGCCAGCAGTTCGACAGGGGGGGAAAGAAAACTGTTTTTT. Its protein product is CASSSTGGERKLFF.

The rearrangement uses TRBV16 and TRBJ2-1; TRBD2 agrees at 14 bases. V shed 3 bases, J shed 6 bases, and the junction held 1 base outside the gene matches. CDR1 is KGHSY and CDR2 is FQNENV in the germline V gene. The CDR3 length is 15 residues. The CDR3, as DNA: TGTGCCAGCAGCCAGGGACTAGCGGGGGTCAATGAGCAGTTCTTC. Translating it yields CASSQGLAGVNEQFF.

V gene TRBV7-8 combines with J gene TRBJ1-1, with D perhaps TRBD1 (6 bases). From germline, CDR1 is SGHVS and CDR2 FQNEAQ. CDR3 length: 13 residues. Trimming cost V 5 bases and J 4 bases, with 11 bases left between them. The CDR3, as DNA: TGTGCCAGCAGCCGTACAGGGTTCACTGAAGCTTTCTTT. Protein: CASSRTGFTEAFF.

The chain has TRBV7-6 and TRBJ2-1; either TRBD1 or TRBD2 may fit D (5 bases each). Germline loops: CDR1 SGHVS, CDR2 FNYEAQ. The V and J ends lost 5 bases and 4 bases respectively, with 18 bases between them. The CDR3 is made up of 16 amino acids. CDR3 sequence reads: CASSRLGAGGYNEQFF. DNA for the CDR3: TGTGCCAGCAGCAGACTCGGGGCAGGAGGATACAATGAGCAGTTCTTC.

The chain has TRBV6-6 and TRBJ2-7; D possibly corresponds to TRBD1 (6 bases). The CDR3 is 12 amino acids. From germline, CDR1 is MNHNY and CDR2 SVGAGI (reference sequence). Trimming took 2 bases from V and 9 from J, leaving 11 bases between them. The CDR3 here is CASSYLGDTQYF. CDR3 bases: TGTGCCAGCAGTTACCTCGGGGACACGCAGTACTTC.

With regard to this clone: Other DNA variants within this sample encode the same CDR3. The rearrangement uses TRBV14 and TRBJ2-1, with 12 bases aligning to TRBD2. This CDR3 comprises 15 residues. CDR1 and CDR2 from the germline V gene are SGHDN and FVKESK. Trimming cost V 2 bases and J 4 bases; bases outside gene matches: 0. CDR3 sequence (DNA): TGTGCCAGCAGCCAACTAGCGGGAGGGTACAATGAGCAGTTCTTC. Its protein is CASSQLAGGYNEQFF.